Listed below are T cell receptor beta chains from one sample, sequenced in a study of cytomegalovirus exposure and HLA in healthy donors. Only in-frame clones appear in the TCRdb table, and some are missing; sequencing was by immunoSEQ multiplex PCR. The sample yields under 150,000 clones, approximately 80% seen once. The sequencing input was PBMCs. These TCRs come from a man aged 18-30 years in good health and CMV-seronegative. The CDR3 runs from the conserved cysteine through the conserved F or W. D genes are given only for firm matches. Rows may omit the clone size; those that give it use once, few, many or a size class.

D | J | V | length | size | CDR3 | DNA
TRBD1 | TRBJ1-5 | TRBV12-5 | 14 | few | CASGGTGEKQPQHF | TGTGCTAGTGGTGGGACAGGGGAAAAGCAGCCCCAGCATTTT
TRBD1 | TRBJ1-2 | TRBV4-3 | 15 | . | CASSQDVTGPYGYTF | TGCGCCAGCAGCCAAGATGTGACAGGGCCTTATGGCTACACCTTC
TRBD2 | TRBJ2-5 | TRBV5-6 | 17 | . | CASSRRTSGGMGETQYF | TGTGCCAGCAGCAGGAGGACTAGCGGGGGGATGGGTGAGACCCAGTACTTC
TRBD1 | TRBJ1-4 | TRBV7-2 | 16 | . | CASSLVGQGAKEKLFF | TGTGCCAGCAGCTTAGTGGGACAGGGGGCGAAAGAAAAACTGTTTTTT
TRBD2 | TRBJ2-1 | TRBV15 | 17 | . | CATSRVRGGGSYNEQFF | TGTGCCACCAGCCGCGTCCGGGGCGGGGGCTCCTACAATGAGCAGTTCTTC
TRBD2 | TRBJ2-1 | TRBV7-3 | 16 | . | CASSLMSGGAYNEQFF | TGTGCCAGCAGCTTAATGAGCGGGGGGGCCTACAATGAGCAGTTCTTC
. | TRBJ2-7 | TRBV20-1 | 8 | . | CSAPGQYF | TGCAGTGCTCCCGGGCAGTACTTC
. | TRBJ1-2 | TRBV2 | 12 | once | CASSDRSFGYTF | TGTGCCAGCAGTGACAGGTCCTTCGGCTACACCTTC
. | TRBJ2-3 | TRBV2 | 11 | . | CASSRTDTQYF | TGTGCCAGCAGTCGGACAGATACGCAGTATTTT
TRBD1 | TRBJ1-6 | TRBV7-2 | 17 | few | CASSAWTGVSYNSPLHF | TGTGCCAGCAGCGCCTGGACAGGGGTATCCTATAATTCACCCCTCCACTTT
. | TRBJ2-2 | TRBV29-1 | 13 | . | CSVEERGAGELFF | TGCAGCGTTGAAGAGCGGGGCGCCGGGGAGCTGTTTTTT
TRBD2 | TRBJ2-7 | TRBV6-1 | 17 | . | CASSVSGTSGGAYEQYF | TGTGCCAGCAGTGTCAGCGGGACTAGCGGGGGGGCTTACGAGCAGTACTTC
TRBD1 | TRBJ2-7 | TRBV4-1 | 15 | . | CASSPRTGEFYEQYF | TGCGCCAGCAGCCCCCGGACAGGGGAGTTCTACGAGCAGTACTTC
TRBD1 | TRBJ1-1 | TRBV27 | 14 | once | CASSPGTVPTEAFF | TGTGCCAGCAGTCCCGGGACAGTCCCCACCGAAGCTTTCTTT
. | TRBJ1-1 | TRBV6-6 | 16 | . | CASSYPSVGSNTEAFF | TGTGCCAGCAGTTACCCTTCGGTGGGCTCCAACACTGAAGCTTTCTTT
. | TRBJ1-4 | TRBV15 | 15 | . | CATRFPGTSNEKLFF | TGTGCCACCAGATTCCCGGGGACATCGAATGAAAAACTGTTTTTT
. | TRBJ2-2 | TRBV15 | 15 | . | CATSRDPIDTGELFF | TGTGCCACCAGCAGAGACCCCATTGACACCGGGGAGCTGTTTTTT
. | TRBJ2-5 | TRBV6-5 | 11 | . | CASQNAETQYF | TGTGCCAGCCAAAATGCGGAGACCCAGTACTTC
. | TRBJ1-5 | TRBV9 | 14 | . | CASSDSPGDQPQHF | TGTGCCAGCAGTGATTCCCCGGGTGATCAGCCCCAGCATTTT
. | TRBJ1-4 | TRBV15 | 13 | . | CATSREGREKLFF | TGTGCCACCAGCCGGGAAGGACGGGAAAAACTGTTTTTT
TRBD2 | TRBJ2-3 | TRBV28 | 14 | once | CASSFGGAGDTQYF | TGTGCCAGCAGTTTCGGGGGGGCCGGAGATACGCAGTATTTT
. | TRBJ1-5 | TRBV18 | 13 | . | CASSPQGNQPQHF | TGTGCCAGCTCGCCGCAGGGGAATCAGCCCCAGCATTTT
. | TRBJ1-1 | TRBV7-2 | 13 | . | CASSPTVITEAFF | TGTGCCAGCAGCCCGACAGTGATCACTGAAGCTTTCTTT
TRBD1 | TRBJ2-7 | TRBV6-5 | 13 | . | CASSKDRGAEQYF | TGTGCCAGCAGTAAGGACAGGGGAGCCGAGCAGTACTTC
TRBD1 | TRBJ1-2 | TRBV30 | 13 | . | CAWSRQGLNGYTF | TGTGCCTGGAGTAGACAGGGGCTGAATGGCTACACCTTC
TRBD1 | TRBJ1-4 | TRBV19 | 19 | . | CASSRGQGSPIVHNEKLFF | TGTGCCAGTAGTAGGGGACAGGGGTCTCCGATTGTGCATAATGAAAAACTGTTTTTT
. | TRBJ1-6 | TRBV25-1 | 15 | . | CASSGRLIRGSPLHF | TGTGCCAGCAGTGGGCGGCTCATCCGAGGTTCACCCCTCCACTTT
TRBD1 | TRBJ1-3 | TRBV4-3 | 17 | . | CASSQDPPGQKGNTIYF | TGCGCCAGCAGCCAAGATCCACCGGGACAGAAGGGAAACACCATATATTTT
. | TRBJ2-2 | TRBV4-3 | 16 | . | CASSQDGRGWTGELFF | TGCGCCAGCAGCCAAGATGGGCGGGGATGGACCGGGGAGCTGTTTTTT
. | TRBJ2-6 | TRBV27 | 19 | few | CASSLFSDGIPSGANVLTF | TGTGCCAGCAGTTTGTTCAGCGACGGAATCCCCTCTGGGGCCAACGTCCTGACTTTC
. | TRBJ1-1 | TRBV9 | 14 | . | CASSPNRRGTEAFF | TGTGCCAGCAGCCCTAATCGCAGAGGCACTGAAGCTTTCTTT
. | TRBJ2-7 | TRBV4-2 | 17 | . | CASSQKGGGPLSYEQYF | TGTGCCAGCAGCCAAAAGGGGGGAGGGCCCCTTTCCTACGAGCAGTACTTC